The 21 T cell receptor beta chains listed next were all sequenced from one sample in a study of shared T cell receptors in the human thymus (dated by TCRdb to the early 2020s). The library was obtained by the immunoSEQ multiplex PCR assay. TCRdb mirrors the immuneACCESS table, restricted to in-frame sequences. Some clones are absent from its copies; in checked studies, under half trace to an unresolved V gene, and the reason for the others is unknown. The sample table records 700,000 or so clones; 75% to 90% of these occur just once. The ten most abundant clones make up around 0.0094% of the sample. These same records also appear under a second study, on human thymus T cells.

The source material was thymocytes. These receptor sequences come from a girl under three years old with a congenital heart defect. Donor details come from another sample of the same person, matched by shared clones.

The chain links TRBV9 to TRBJ1-6; 9 bases match TRBD1. Germline V gives CDR1 SGDLS, CDR2 YYNGEE. Trimming took 0 bases from V and 8 from J; bases not matched to a gene: 12. The CDR3 has 18 amino acids. The CDR3: CASSVAASGQGKDSPLHF. In DNA, the CDR3 is TGTGCCAGCAGCGTAGCTGCGAGTGGACAGGGGAAAGATTCACCCCTCCACTTT. Filled out from reference TRBV9 and TRBJ1-6, the complete variable domain reads DSGVTQTPKHLITATGQRVTLRCSPRSGDLSVYWYQQSLDQGLQFLIQYYNGEERAKGNILERFSAQQFPDLHSELNLSSLELGDSALYFCASSVAASGQGKDSPLHFGNGTRLTVT.

V usage is TRBV5-8 and J usage is TRBJ2-7; TRBD2 aligns across 7 bases. The CDR3 totals 15 residues. The germline V gene has CDR1 SGHTS and CDR2 YDEGEE. The J segment lost 2 bases and the V segment lost 5 bases, leaving 10 bases of the junction unmatched. The CDR3 region is CASSPWPGGPYEQYF. CDR3 DNA: TGTGCCAGCAGTCCGTGGCCGGGGGGACCCTACGAGCAGTACTTC. Complete variable domain (other parts from reference TRBV5-8 and TRBJ2-7): EAGVTQSPTHLIKTRGQQATLRCSPISGHTSVYWYQQALGLGLQFLLWYDEGEERNRGNFPPRFSGRQFPNYSSELNVNALELEDSALYLCASSPWPGGPYEQYFGPGTRLTVT.

CDR3 residues: CASSRGDVQETQYF. CDR3 DNA sequence: TGCGCCAGCAGCCGGGGGGATGTTCAAGAGACCCAGTACTTC. The chain carries TRBV5-1 and TRBJ2-5; 7 bases agree with TRBD2. Trimming removed 4 bases from V and 2 bases from J; junction bases left unmatched: 5. Per the germline V gene, CDR1 is SGHRS and CDR2 is YFSETQ. The CDR3 is 14 amino acids.

The chain links TRBV2 to TRBJ1-1; 7 nucleotides agree with TRBD1. The CDR3 totals 16 residues. Looked up from germline, CDR1 is SNHLY and CDR2 is FYNNEI. Trimming at V came to 6 bases and at J to 1 base, leaving 11 bases not matched to a gene. The CDR3 sequence is CASRDLTGFGNTEAFF. The DNA of the CDR3 is TGTGCCAGCAGGGACCTGACAGGGTTCGGGAACACTGAAGCTTTCTTT.

The rearrangement uses TRBV10-3 and TRBJ1-2; 7 bases map to TRBD1. This CDR3 region has 14 residues. Trimming removed 0 bases from V and 4 bases from J; junction bases left unmatched: 2. The germline V gene has CDR1 ENHRY and CDR2 SYGVKD. CDR3 sequence reads: CAISESTGIYGYTF. In DNA, the CDR3 is TGTGCCATCAGTGAGTCGACAGGGATCTATGGCTACACCTTC.

The chain is built from TRBV2 and TRBJ1-2; 12 bases line up with TRBD1. Trimming removed 3 bases from V and 8 bases from J; junction bases left unmatched: 7. This CDR3 is built from 15 residues. The V gene's germline CDR1 is SNHLY and CDR2 FYNNEI. CDR3 amino acids: CASSDRGQGASGYTF. Here the CDR3 DNA reads TGTGCCAGCAGTGATAGGGGACAGGGGGCCTCAGGCTACACCTTC.

The rearrangement links TRBV5-6 to TRBJ1-5; D gene uncertain. V shed 4 bases and J shed 0 bases, with 8 bases lying between them. Germline loops: CDR1 SGHDT, CDR2 YYEEEE. This CDR3 comprises 14 residues. CDR3 nucleotide sequence: TGTGCCAGCAGCCGCTTCTATAGCAATCAGCCCCAGCATTTT. Encoded protein: CASSRFYSNQPQHF.

The V gene is TRBV7-2, the J gene TRBJ1-3, with 9 bases identical to TRBD1. V trimming: 4 bases; J trimming: 2 bases; junction bases outside the gene matches: 6. CDR3 size: 16 residues. CDR1 is SGHTA, CDR2 FQGNSA, per germline. Here the CDR3 reads CASSWKTGGPGNTIYF. CDR3 coding DNA: TGTGCCAGCAGCTGGAAAACAGGGGGCCCTGGAAACACCATATATTTT.

This clone has just one count. The V call is TRBV23-1, the J call TRBJ2-7; D possibly corresponds to TRBD1 (5 bases). TRBV23-1 is an open reading frame whose function is uncertain. V dropped 0 bases and J dropped 3 bases, with 9 bases sitting between them. The CDR3 contains 14 residues. Here the CDR3 reads CASSQSPGYYEQYF. DNA of the CDR3: TGCGCCAGCAGTCAATCCCCAGGGTACTACGAGCAGTACTTC.

The chain is built from TRBV7-9 and TRBJ2-3; 7 bases fit TRBD2. V lost 5 bases and J lost 4; bases outside the gene matches: 9. CDR1 SEHNR and CDR2 FQNEAQ come from the germline V gene (reference sequence). This CDR3 has 15 residues. The CDR3 spells CASSGGERGSDTQYF. The CDR3 DNA is TGTGCCAGCAGCGGCGGGGAGCGGGGTTCAGATACGCAGTATTTT. Supplemented by reference TRBV7-9 and TRBJ2-3, the full variable domain reads DTGVSQNPRHKITKRGQNVTFRCDPISEHNRLYWYRQTLGQGPEFLTYFQNEAQLEKSRLLSDRFSAERPKGSFSTLEIQRTEQGDSAMYLCASSGGERGSDTQYFGPGTRLTVL.

This chain links TRBV14 with TRBJ2-1, with 7 bases lining up with TRBD1. The junction had 8 bases not matched to a gene; V was cut back by 6 bases and J by 0 bases. Germline lookup yields CDR1 SGHDN and CDR2 FVKESK. The CDR3 covers 16 residues. The CDR3 region is CASSQKTGSSYNEQFF. For the CDR3, the DNA is TGTGCCAGCAGTCAAAAGACAGGGAGCTCCTACAATGAGCAGTTCTTC. Based on the CDR3 plus reference TRBV14 and TRBJ2-1, the full variable domain is EAGVTQFPSHSVIEKGQTVTLRCDPISGHDNLYWYRRVMGKEIKFLLHFVKESKQDESGMPNNRFLAERTGGTYSTLKVQPAELEDSGVYFCASSQKTGSSYNEQFFGPGTRLTVL.

V gene TRBV7-8 combines with J gene TRBJ2-7; 8 positions match TRBD2. This CDR3 is built from 15 residues. Trimming cost V 1 base and J 1 base; bases outside gene matches: 3. The germline CDR1 and CDR2 sequences are SGHVS and FQNEAQ. The CDR3 is CASSLVRGVSYEQYF. CDR3 nucleotide sequence: TGTGCCAGCAGCTTAGTGCGGGGGGTATCCTACGAGCAGTACTTC.

The rearrangement links TRBV6-1 to TRBJ1-1; 7 positions match TRBD1. Germline CDR1 is MNHNS and CDR2 is SASEGT. The CDR3 spans 14 residues. V trimming: 6 bases; J trimming: 5 bases; junction bases outside the gene matches: 9. CDR3: CASSPSRGSTEAFF. The CDR3 DNA sequence: TGTGCCAGCAGCCCCTCCAGGGGGAGTACTGAAGCTTTCTTT.

The chain links TRBV10-3 to TRBJ2-3, with TRBD1 matching over 9 bases. J lost 5 bases, V lost 5 bases, and 14 bases had no gene match. The CDR3 extends over 17 amino acids. Germline CDR1 and CDR2: ENHRY and SYGVKD. The CDR3 bases are TGTGCCATCAGTAACCTAAAAACGACAGGGGGTGGAGATACGCAGTATTTT. As protein: CAISNLKTTGGGDTQYF.

V and J are TRBV10-3 and TRBJ2-3, with TRBD2 matching over 10 bases. The germline CDR1 and CDR2 sequences are ENHRY and SYGVKD. The CDR3 length is 15 residues. V lost 7 bases, J lost 4 bases, and 8 bases stayed unmatched. CDR3 coding DNA: TGTGCCATCACCACGTCTAGCGGGGGCTCAGATACGCAGTATTTT. It codes for CAITTSSGGSDTQYF.

The chain carries TRBV28 and TRBJ2-6; TRBD2 is a possible D gene (5 bases). The CDR3 spans 19 residues. The V gene's germline CDR1 is MDHEN and CDR2 SYDVKM. The V and J ends lost 6 bases and 0 bases respectively, with 21 bases between them. CDR3 in amino acids: CASSYYSDGKNSGANVLTF. DNA for the CDR3: TGTGCCAGCAGCTATTATTCAGACGGGAAGAACTCTGGGGCCAACGTCCTGACTTTC.

The rearrangement joins TRBV10-3 to TRBJ2-3; maybe TRBD2 (7 bases). CDR3 size: 16 residues. The ends were cut back, 10 bases at V and 5 bases at J, with 25 bases in the middle. The germline gives CDR1 ENHRY, CDR2 SYGVKD. As DNA, the CDR3 is TGTGCCACCCGAGGGGGGGGACCGCTCTACCGAGATACGCAGTATTTT. Protein: CATRGGGPLYRDTQYF.

The genes are TRBV2 and TRBJ2-3, with TRBD2 identical over 11 bases. CDR3 length equals 16 residues. The ends lost 5 bases at V and 7 bases at J; junction bases unmatched: 11. Germline CDR1 is SNHLY and CDR2 is FYNNEI. CDR3: CASSLTSGKGSNTQYF. Here the CDR3 DNA reads TGTGCCAGCAGTCTGACTAGCGGGAAGGGCTCAAATACGCAGTATTTT. Full variable domain (outside the CDR3, taken from reference TRBV2 and TRBJ2-3): EPEVTQTPSHQVTQMGQEVILRCVPISNHLYFYWYRQILGQKVEFLVSFYNNEISEKSEIFDDQFSVERPDGSNFTLKIRSTKLEDSAMYFCASSLTSGKGSNTQYFGPGTRLTVL.

This clone showed up just once. This rearrangement joins TRBV5-1 to TRBJ2-3, with 7 nucleotides matching TRBD2. This CDR3 spans 21 amino acids. With V trimmed by 2 bases and J by 0 bases, 21 bases remained unmatched. Germline lookup yields CDR1 SGHRS and CDR2 YFSETQ. The CDR3 sequence: CASSFFSFWSLAAASTDTQYF. The CDR3 DNA reads TGCGCCAGCAGCTTTTTTAGCTTCTGGTCCCTAGCGGCCGCGAGCACAGATACGCAGTATTTT.

The chain employs TRBV28 and TRBJ1-6; D call uncertain. Trimming took 10 bases from V and 4 from J, leaving 14 bases between them. This CDR3 is 14 amino acids long. CDR1 is MDHEN, CDR2 SYDVKM, per germline. The CDR3 here is CATHPEGYNSPLHF. CDR3 DNA: TGTGCCACCCATCCGGAGGGATATAATTCACCCCTCCACTTT.

This clone came up a few times. This rearrangement joins TRBV5-1 to TRBJ2-7; the D gene is possibly TRBD1 (5 bases). Trimming removed 4 bases from V and 9 bases from J, with 17 bases in between. This CDR3 has 13 residues. CDR1 is SGHRS, CDR2 YFSETQ, per germline. Here the CDR3 DNA reads TGCGCCAGCAGCGTCGGACCCGGGCAGGGGCAGTACTTC. Translated: CASSVGPGQGQYF.